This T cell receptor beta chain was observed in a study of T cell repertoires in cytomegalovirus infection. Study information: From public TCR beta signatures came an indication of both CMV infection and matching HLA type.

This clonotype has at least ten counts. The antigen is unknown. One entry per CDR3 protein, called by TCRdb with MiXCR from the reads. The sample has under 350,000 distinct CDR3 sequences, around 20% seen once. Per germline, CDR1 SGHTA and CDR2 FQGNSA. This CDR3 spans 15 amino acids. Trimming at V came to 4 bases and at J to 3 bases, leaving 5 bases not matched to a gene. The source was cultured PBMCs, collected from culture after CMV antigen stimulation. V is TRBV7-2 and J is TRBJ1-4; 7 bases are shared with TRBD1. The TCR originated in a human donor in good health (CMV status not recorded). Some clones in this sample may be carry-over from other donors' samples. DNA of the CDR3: TGTGCCAGCAGCTCCAGGGGGGGGCCTAATGAAAAACTGTTTTTT. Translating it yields CASSSRGGPNEKLFF.